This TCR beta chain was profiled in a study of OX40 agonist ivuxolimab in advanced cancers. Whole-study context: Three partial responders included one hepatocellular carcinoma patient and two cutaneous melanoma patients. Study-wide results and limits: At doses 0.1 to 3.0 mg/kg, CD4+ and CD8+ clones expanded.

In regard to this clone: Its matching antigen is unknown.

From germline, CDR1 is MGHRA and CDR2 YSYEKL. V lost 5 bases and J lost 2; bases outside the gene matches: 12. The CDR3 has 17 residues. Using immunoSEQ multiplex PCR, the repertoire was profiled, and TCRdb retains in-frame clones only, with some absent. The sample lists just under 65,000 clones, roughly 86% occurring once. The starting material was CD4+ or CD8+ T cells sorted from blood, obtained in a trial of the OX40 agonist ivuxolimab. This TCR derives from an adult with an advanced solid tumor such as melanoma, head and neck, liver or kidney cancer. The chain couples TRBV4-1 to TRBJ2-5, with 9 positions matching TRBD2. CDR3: CASSWGGLAGMQETQYF. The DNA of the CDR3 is TGCGCCAGCAGCTGGGGAGGGCTAGCGGGGATGCAAGAGACCCAGTACTTC.